The 10 T cell receptor beta chains below were found in one sample sequenced in a study of T cells after posttransplantation cyclophosphamide. Data came from immunoSEQ multiplex PCR; TCRdb stores just in-frame clones and leaves some out. The repertoire consists of about 47,000 clones, with about 91% occurring once and the leading ten covering 2.5% to 4%. Sequencing used PBMCs. The source is a woman aged 45-65 years in good health and a related stem cell transplant donor.

V and J are TRBV5-1 and TRBJ2-3; 13 positions agree with TRBD2. The length of the CDR3 is 16 residues. Germline CDR1 is SGHRS and CDR2 is YFSETQ. V lost 6 bases, J lost 6 bases, and 10 bases stayed unmatched. CDR3 amino acids: CASTPELAGGRDTQYF. The DNA of the CDR3 is TGCGCCAGCACCCCGGAACTAGCGGGAGGGAGGGATACGCAGTATTTT. Complete variable domain (other parts from reference TRBV5-1 and TRBJ2-3): KAGVTQTPRYLIKTRGQQVTLSCSPISGHRSVSWYQQTPGQGLQFLFEYFSETQRNKGNFPGRFSGRQFSNSRSEMNVSTLELGDSALYLCASTPELAGGRDTQYFGPGTRLTVL.

The chain recombines TRBV9 with TRBJ1-5; unclear D gene. V lost 0 bases and J 0 bases, leaving 7 bases between the germline ends. This CDR3 contains 15 residues. The germline V gene has CDR1 SGDLS and CDR2 YYNGEE. CDR3 sequence: CASSVDSYSNQPQHF. The CDR3 DNA follows: TGTGCCAGCAGCGTAGACTCATATAGCAATCAGCCCCAGCATTTT.

The chain has TRBV2 and TRBJ2-5; D is undetermined. This CDR3 comprises 14 residues. Germline CDR1 SNHLY, CDR2 FYNNEI. The germline V and J ends were trimmed by 3 bases and 7 bases, with 15 bases remaining between them. The CDR3 sequence: CASSELARQRTQYF. In DNA form, the CDR3 reads TGTGCCAGCAGTGAGTTAGCCCGTCAGAGGACCCAGTACTTC.

The rearrangement links TRBV6-1 to TRBJ2-5; no clear D gene. Matching the DNA end better, TRBJ2-7 makes the J call doubtful. The CDR3 runs 13 residues. CDR1 MNHNS and CDR2 SASEGT come from the germline V gene. Here the CDR3 DNA reads TGTGCCAGCAGTGAGAGTACAGTCTACGAGCAGTACTTC. Translated, it gives CASSESTVYEQYF.

This chain links TRBV12-5 with TRBJ2-2, with 8 bases that match TRBD2. Germline V gives CDR1 LGHNT, CDR2 FRNRAP. The CDR3 totals 16 residues. J was trimmed by 2 bases and V by 6 bases; bases with no gene match: 8. The CDR3 region is CASGPTGGGNTGELFF. The CDR3 nucleotides are TGTGCTAGTGGCCCGACGGGGGGGGGCAACACCGGGGAGCTGTTTTTT. The full variable domain, in which reference TRBV12-5 and TRBJ2-2 provide the parts outside the CDR3, is DARVTQTPRHKVTEMGQEVTMRCQPILGHNTVFWYRQTMMQGLELLAYFRNRAPLDDSGMPKDRFSAEMPDATLATLKIQPSEPRDSAVYFCASGPTGGGNTGELFFGEGSRLTVL.

The chain carries TRBV29-1 and TRBJ1-2; possibly TRBD1 for D (6 bases). CDR1 and CDR2 (germline): SQVTM, ANQGSEA. The V end was cut by 6 bases, the J end by 3 bases, with 17 bases between. The CDR3 runs 14 residues. CDR3 loop: CSVRRGGLDYGYTF. The CDR3, as DNA: TGCAGCGTGAGGAGGGGGGGGCTTGACTATGGCTACACCTTC.

This clone has just one count. V is TRBV7-6 and J is TRBJ2-5; TRBD2 matches 9 bases. V was clipped by 1 base and J by 4 bases; unmatched bases: 7. The CDR3 runs 16 residues. Germline CDR1 SGHVS, CDR2 FNYEAQ. DNA for the CDR3: TGTGCCAGCAGCTTAGAAGGTAGCGGGAGCGGAGAGACCCAGTACTTC. It yields the protein CASSLEGSGSGETQYF.

In its sample, this clone was seen a few times. The rearrangement links TRBV6-5 to TRBJ1-2; D is ambiguous. The V end was cut by 0 bases, the J end by 6 bases, with 8 bases between. The germline V gene has CDR1 MNHEY and CDR2 SVGAGI. The CDR3 sequence is 13 residues long. CDR3 sequence reads: CASSYSMQDGYTF. For the CDR3, the DNA is TGTGCCAGCAGTTACTCGATGCAGGATGGCTACACCTTC.

V is TRBV29-1 and J is TRBJ1-2; possibly TRBD1 for D (6 bases). V lost 7 bases, J lost 2 bases, and 11 bases lay in between. Germline CDR1 SQVTM, CDR2 ANQGSEA. This CDR3 contains 12 residues. The CDR3 spells CSAATGNYGYTF. The CDR3 DNA reads TGCAGCGCCGCCACAGGGAACTATGGCTACACCTTC.

This chain uses TRBV25-1 with TRBJ2-5, with D perhaps TRBD2 (6 bases). The CDR3 spans 16 residues. Deletions cut 3 bases from V and 2 bases from J, with 16 bases between. Germline lookup yields CDR1 MGHDK and CDR2 SYGVNS. CDR3 sequence reads: CASSDSRRAAQETQYF. The DNA of the CDR3 is TGTGCCAGCAGTGATTCCAGGAGGGCCGCGCAAGAGACCCAGTACTTC.